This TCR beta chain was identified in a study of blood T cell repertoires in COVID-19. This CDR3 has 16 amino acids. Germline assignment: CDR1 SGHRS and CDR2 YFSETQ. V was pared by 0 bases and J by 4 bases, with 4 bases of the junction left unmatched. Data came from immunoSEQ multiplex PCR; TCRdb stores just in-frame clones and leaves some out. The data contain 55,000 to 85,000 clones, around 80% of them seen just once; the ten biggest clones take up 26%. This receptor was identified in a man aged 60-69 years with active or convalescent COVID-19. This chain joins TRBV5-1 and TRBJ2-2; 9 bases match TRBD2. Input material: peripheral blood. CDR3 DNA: TGCGCCAGCAGCTTGGGGCTAGCGGGGCCCACCGGGGAGCTGTTTTTT. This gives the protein CASSLGLAGPTGELFF.